Listed below are T cell receptor beta chains from one sample, sequenced in a study of glioma-infiltrating T cells after dendritic cell vaccination. The method was immunoSEQ multiplex PCR; TCRdb's version includes in-frame clones alone and lacks a portion of them. The table lists fewer than 75,000 clones, 85% of them singletons. Sequenced material: blood, taken after dendritic cell vaccination. Source of these receptors: a human donor with glioblastoma. Both conserved end residues are part of each CDR3. D genes are given only for firm matches. Rows may omit the clone size; those that give it use once, few, many or a size class.

13 | - | TRBJ1-5 | TRBD1 | TRBV18 | CASSPPDRGRQHF | TGTGCCAGCTCACCACCGGACAGGGGGCGACAGCATTTT
15 | - | TRBJ2-5 | TRBD2 | TRBV6-4 | CADTHSGEVYETQYF | TGTGCCGACACCCATAGCGGGGAAGTATATGAGACCCAGTACTTC
15 | - | TRBJ1-1 | - | TRBV9 | CASSVGGSPNTEAFF | TGTGCCAGCAGCGTAGGGGGCAGCCCGAACACTGAAGCTTTCTTT
18 | - | TRBJ2-7 | - | TRBV11-3 | CASSPYLLLGRNSYEQYF | TGTGCCAGCAGCCCTTATCTGTTATTGGGCAGGAACTCCTACGAGCAGTACTTC
19 | once | TRBJ2-2 | TRBD1 | TRBV15 | CATSRAPWGGQGAPGELFF | TGTGCCACCAGCAGAGCACCATGGGGGGGACAGGGGGCGCCCGGGGAGCTGTTTTTT
16 | - | TRBJ2-2 | TRBD2 | TRBV9 | CASSPRTSGATGELFF | TGTGCCAGCAGCCCACGGACTAGCGGGGCCACCGGGGAGCTGTTTTTT
15 | - | TRBJ2-3 | - | TRBV9 | CASSVGGRPTDTQYF | TGTGCCAGCAGCGTAGGAGGCAGACCCACAGATACGCAGTATTTT
13 | - | TRBJ2-7 | TRBD1 | TRBV29-1 | CSVVGQEYYEQYF | TGCAGCGTTGTAGGACAGGAATACTACGAGCAGTACTTC
15 | - | TRBJ2-5 | TRBD1 | TRBV4-1 | CASSQIGTGKETQYF | TGCGCCAGCAGCCAAATAGGGACAGGAAAAGAGACCCAGTACTTC
12 | - | TRBJ1-4 | - | TRBV7-9 | CASSFGDEKLFF | TGTGCCAGCAGCTTCGGAGATGAAAAACTGTTTTTT
16 | - | TRBJ1-5 | - | TRBV11-2 | CASSFQGTGSNQPQHF | TGTGCCAGCAGCTTCCAGGGGACCGGGAGCAATCAGCCCCAGCATTTT
17 | - | TRBJ2-2 | TRBD1 | TRBV27 | CASSYTAGTGGPGELFF | TGTGCCAGCAGCTATACCGCCGGGACAGGGGGTCCCGGGGAGCTGTTTTTT
15 | - | TRBJ2-1 | TRBD2 | TRBV4-2 | CASSQSLAGNNEQFF | TGTGCCAGCAGCCAATCTTTAGCGGGCAACAATGAGCAGTTCTTC
14 | few | TRBJ2-5 | TRBD1 | TRBV18 | CASSPQTGVETQYF | TGTGCCAGCTCACCGCAGACAGGGGTAGAGACCCAGTACTTC
20 | - | TRBJ2-1 | TRBD2 | TRBV4-2 | CASSQSPGLAGVGSYNEQFF | TGTGCCAGCAGCCAGAGTCCGGGACTAGCGGGGGTAGGGTCCTACAATGAGCAGTTCTTC
11 | - | TRBJ2-3 | - | TRBV28 | CASRSGDTQYF | TGTGCCAGCAGGTCGGGAGATACGCAGTATTTT
15 | - | TRBJ1-6 | - | TRBV6-5 | CASSYGQGWDSPLHF | TGTGCCAGCAGTTACGGCCAGGGATGGGATTCCCCCCTCCACTTT
14 | - | TRBJ2-6 | - | TRBV9 | CASSPSSGANVLTF | TGTGCCAGCAGCCCCAGCTCTGGGGCCAACGTCCTGACTTTC
18 | once | TRBJ2-7 | TRBD2 | TRBV7-8 | CASSFPRGSRGGPYEQYF | TGTGCCAGCAGCTTCCCCAGAGGCAGCCGGGGGGGCCCCTACGAGCAGTACTTC
14 | - | TRBJ2-7 | - | TRBV27 | CASSLAGSSYEQYF | TGTGCCAGCAGTTTAGCGGGAAGCTCCTACGAGCAGTACTTC
15 | once | TRBJ2-3 | TRBD2 | TRBV10-3 | CAISAQRGGEDTQYF | TGTGCCATCAGTGCCCAGCGGGGGGGCGAAGATACGCAGTATTTT
17 | few | TRBJ2-7 | TRBD2 | TRBV5-1 | CASSLGTSGGVSYEQYF | TGCGCCAGCAGCTTAGGGACTAGCGGGGGGGTCTCCTACGAGCAGTACTTC
15 | - | TRBJ2-3 | TRBD1 | TRBV4-2 | CASSQERRGTDTQYF | TGTGCCAGCAGCCAAGAGCGCAGGGGGACAGATACGCAGTATTTT
15 | once | TRBJ2-2 | TRBD2 | TRBV7-2 | CASSLGLANTGELFF | TGTGCCAGCAGCTTGGGACTAGCGAACACCGGGGAGCTGTTTTTT
16 | - | TRBJ2-3 | TRBD2 | TRBV18 | CASSPGLAGGTDTQYF | TGTGCCAGCTCACCGGGACTAGCGGGGGGCACAGATACGCAGTATTTT
15 | - | TRBJ2-7 | - | TRBV5-4 | CASSSDSKSSYEQYF | TGTGCCAGCAGTTCGGACTCAAAAAGCTCCTACGAGCAGTACTTC
15 | - | TRBJ2-7 | TRBD1 | TRBV6-1 | CASRSMGTGSYEQYF | TGTGCCAGCAGATCTATGGGGACAGGCTCCTACGAGCAGTACTTC
16 | - | TRBJ2-5 | TRBD1 | TRBV6-1 | CASSEAWGRGQETQYF | TGTGCCAGCAGTGAAGCCTGGGGCAGGGGGCAAGAGACCCAGTACTTC
13 | - | TRBJ2-7 | - | TRBV4-3 | CASSQDRRVEQYF | TGCGCCAGCAGCCAAGATCGACGGGTCGAGCAGTACTTC
13 | - | TRBJ2-7 | - | TRBV11-2 | CASSATDSYEQYF | TGTGCCAGCAGCGCGACAGACTCCTACGAGCAGTACTTC
18 | few | TRBJ2-7 | TRBD1 | TRBV25-1 | CASSDSKDRGRFYYEQYF | TGTGCCAGCAGTGACTCTAAGGACAGGGGGCGATTTTACTACGAGCAGTACTTC
12 | - | TRBJ2-7 | - | TRBV19 | CASGYGGYEQYF | TGTGCCAGTGGGTACGGAGGCTACGAGCAGTACTTC
19 | - | TRBJ2-5 | TRBD2 | TRBV27 | CASSPERLAGGRASETQYF | TGTGCCAGCAGTCCCGAACGGCTAGCGGGGGGCCGGGCCTCAGAGACCCAGTACTTC
12 | - | TRBJ1-5 | - | TRBV6-1 | CASSAVLKPQHF | TGTGCCAGCAGTGCCGTCTTAAAGCCCCAGCATTTT
17 | - | TRBJ2-1 | TRBD1 | TRBV6-7 | CASSYPPGTGGKGEQFF | TGTGCCAGCAGTTACCCACCCGGGACAGGGGGGAAGGGTGAGCAGTTCTTC
15 | - | TRBJ2-5 | TRBD1 | TRBV7-8 | CASSSITGGRETQYF | TGTGCCAGCAGCTCGATAACAGGGGGACGAGAGACCCAGTACTTC
16 | - | TRBJ1-5 | - | TRBV21-1 | CAHEGDNSYSNQPQHF | TGTGCCCATGAGGGGGACAATTCCTATAGCAATCAGCCCCAGCATTTT
15 | once | TRBJ2-3 | TRBD1 | TRBV2 | CASSKQGALTDTQYF | TGTGCCAGCAGTAAACAGGGGGCTCTAACAGATACGCAGTATTTT
18 | - | TRBJ1-6 | - | TRBV4-1 | CASSLIPAGSSYNSPLHF | TGCGCCAGCAGCCTCATTCCGGCGGGTAGCTCCTATAATTCACCCCTCCACTTT
12 | - | TRBJ1-6 | - | TRBV28 | CASSRVNSPLHF | TGTGCCAGCAGTCGAGTGAATTCACCCCTCCACTTT
15 | - | TRBJ2-3 | TRBD1 | TRBV28 | CASSFLGQGPDTQYF | TGTGCCAGCAGTTTTTTGGGACAGGGCCCAGATACGCAGTATTTT
13 | - | TRBJ1-1 | TRBD1 | TRBV29-1 | CSARQGMNTEAFF | TGCAGCGCCCGACAGGGAATGAACACTGAAGCTTTCTTT
14 | - | TRBJ1-4 | - | TRBV28 | CASSIQGPNEKLFF | TGTGCCAGCAGCATACAGGGCCCTAATGAAAAACTGTTTTTT
14 | - | TRBJ2-7 | - | TRBV5-1 | CASSFSGDIHEQYF | TGCGCCAGCAGCTTTTCAGGGGACATCCACGAGCAGTACTTC
14 | - | TRBJ1-6 | TRBD1 | TRBV27 | CASSLYRGRSPLHF | TGTGCCAGCAGTTTATACAGGGGGCGCTCACCCCTCCACTTT
14 | - | TRBJ2-3 | - | TRBV6-5 | CASSYRGGADTQYF | TGTGCCAGCAGTTACAGAGGGGGAGCAGATACGCAGTATTTT
17 | - | TRBJ1-5 | TRBD1 | TRBV4-1 | CASSQVVTGVNNQPQHF | TGCGCCAGCAGCCAAGTCGTCACAGGGGTGAACAATCAGCCCCAGCATTTT
16 | - | TRBJ2-5 | TRBD1 | TRBV4-3 | CASSQGWTGGLETQYF | TGCGCCAGCAGCCAGGGTTGGACAGGGGGCTTGGAGACCCAGTACTTC
18 | - | TRBJ1-6 | TRBD1 | TRBV19 | CASSKNRQGSSYNSPLHF | TGTGCCAGTAGCAAGAACAGACAGGGGAGCTCCTATAATTCACCCCTCCACTTT
12 | - | TRBJ2-1 | - | TRBV9 | CASSFQGSEQFF | TGTGCCAGCAGCTTCCAGGGTAGTGAGCAGTTCTTC
14 | - | TRBJ2-7 | - | TRBV2 | CASSEATAHYEQYF | TGTGCCAGCAGTGAAGCGACAGCTCACTACGAGCAGTACTTC
14 | - | TRBJ2-1 | - | TRBV19 | CASSIRTVDNEQFF | TGTGCCAGTAGTATCAGGACAGTCGACAATGAGCAGTTCTTC
12 | - | TRBJ1-2 | - | TRBV5-1 | CASRGANYGYTF | TGCGCCAGCAGAGGAGCTAACTATGGCTACACCTTC
17 | - | TRBJ1-3 | - | TRBV4-3 | CASSQSGKGGSGNTIYF | TGCGCCAGCAGCCAGTCGGGAAAAGGGGGATCTGGAAACACCATATATTTT
14 | - | TRBJ2-3 | - | TRBV5-1 | CASRVRRGENTQYF | TGCGCCAGCAGGGTTCGGCGGGGCGAGAATACGCAGTATTTT